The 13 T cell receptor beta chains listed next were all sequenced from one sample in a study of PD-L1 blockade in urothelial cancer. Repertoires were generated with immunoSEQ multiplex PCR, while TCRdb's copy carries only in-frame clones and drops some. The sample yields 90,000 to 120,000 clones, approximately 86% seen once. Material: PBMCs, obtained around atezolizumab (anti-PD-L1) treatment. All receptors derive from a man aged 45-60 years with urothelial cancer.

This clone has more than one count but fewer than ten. CDR3 in amino acids: CASRSAPAGGPGNEQFF. CDR3 nucleotide sequence: TGTGCAAGTCGCTCTGCCCCAGCGGGAGGGCCCGGCAATGAGCAGTTCTTC. This chain joins TRBV12-2 and TRBJ2-1; TRBD2 reflects the table's D call only, with no check against the DNA. TRBV12-2 is recorded as a pseudogene. The CDR3 covers 17 residues.

The CDR3 coding sequence is TGTGCCATCAGTGAGTACAGGAGTGGGGAGACCCAGTACTTC. Its translation: CAISEYRSGETQYF. This chain connects TRBV10-3 to TRBJ2-5, with D possibly TRBD1 on 5 matching bases. The length of the CDR3 is 14 residues. Germline V gives CDR1 ENHRY, CDR2 SYGVKD. Trimming stripped 1 base from V and 5 bases from J, with 11 bases between.

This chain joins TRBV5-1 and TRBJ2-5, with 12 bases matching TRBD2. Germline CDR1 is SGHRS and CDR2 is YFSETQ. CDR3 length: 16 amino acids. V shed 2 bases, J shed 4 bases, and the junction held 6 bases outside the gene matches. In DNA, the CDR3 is TGCGCCAGCAGCTTTCCGACTAGCGGGAGCGGAGAGACCCAGTACTTC. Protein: CASSFPTSGSGETQYF. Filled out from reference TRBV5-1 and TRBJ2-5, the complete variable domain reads KAGVTQTPRYLIKTRGQQVTLSCSPISGHRSVSWYQQTPGQGLQFLFEYFSETQRNKGNFPGRFSGRQFSNSRSEMNVSTLELGDSALYLCASSFPTSGSGETQYFGPGTRLLVL.

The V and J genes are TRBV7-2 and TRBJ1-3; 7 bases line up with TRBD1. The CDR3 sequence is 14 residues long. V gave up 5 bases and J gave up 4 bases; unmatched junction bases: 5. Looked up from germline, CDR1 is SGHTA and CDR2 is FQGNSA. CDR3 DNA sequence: TGTGCCAGCAGCGTAACAGGGGACGGAAACACCATATATTTT. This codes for CASSVTGDGNTIYF. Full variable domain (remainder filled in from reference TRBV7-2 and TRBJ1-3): GAGVSQSPSNKVTEKGKDVELRCDPISGHTALYWYRQSLGQGLEFLIYFQGNSAPDKSGLPSDRFSAERTGGSVSTLTIQRTQQEDSAVYLCASSVTGDGNTIYFGEGSWLTVV.

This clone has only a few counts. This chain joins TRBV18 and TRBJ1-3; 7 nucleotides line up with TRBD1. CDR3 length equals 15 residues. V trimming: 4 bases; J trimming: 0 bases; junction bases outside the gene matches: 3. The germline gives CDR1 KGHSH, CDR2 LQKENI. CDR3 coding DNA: TGTGCCAGCTCACGGGGACAGTTCTCTGGAAACACCATATATTTT. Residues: CASSRGQFSGNTIYF.

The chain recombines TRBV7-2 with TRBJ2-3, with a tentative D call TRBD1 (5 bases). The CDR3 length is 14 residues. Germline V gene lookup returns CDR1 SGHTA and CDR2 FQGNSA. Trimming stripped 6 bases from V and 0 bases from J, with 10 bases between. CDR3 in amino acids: CASRDRFSTDTQYF. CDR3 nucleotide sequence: TGTGCCAGCAGAGACAGATTTAGCACAGATACGCAGTATTTT.

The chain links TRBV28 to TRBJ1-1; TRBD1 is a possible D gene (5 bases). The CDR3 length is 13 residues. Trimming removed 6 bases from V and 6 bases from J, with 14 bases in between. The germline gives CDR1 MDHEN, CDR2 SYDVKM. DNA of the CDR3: TGTGCCAGCAGAATAGGCGGGGGGGCTGAAGCTTTCTTT. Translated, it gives CASRIGGGAEAFF.

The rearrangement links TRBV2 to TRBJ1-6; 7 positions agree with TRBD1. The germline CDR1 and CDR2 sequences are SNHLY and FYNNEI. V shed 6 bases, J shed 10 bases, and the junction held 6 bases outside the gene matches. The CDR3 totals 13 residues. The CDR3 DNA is TGTGCCAGCAGATTGACAGGGCCCTCACCCCTCCACTTT. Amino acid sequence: CASRLTGPSPLHF.

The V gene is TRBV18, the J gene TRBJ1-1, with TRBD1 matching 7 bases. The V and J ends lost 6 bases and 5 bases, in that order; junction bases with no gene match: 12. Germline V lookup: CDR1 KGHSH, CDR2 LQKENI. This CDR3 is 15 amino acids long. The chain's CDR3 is CASSNQGESGTEAFF. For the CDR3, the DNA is TGTGCCAGCTCCAACCAGGGGGAATCAGGGACTGAAGCTTTCTTT.

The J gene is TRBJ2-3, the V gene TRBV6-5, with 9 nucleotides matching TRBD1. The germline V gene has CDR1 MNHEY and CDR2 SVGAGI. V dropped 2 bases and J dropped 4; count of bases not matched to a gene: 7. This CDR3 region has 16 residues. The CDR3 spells CASSYEGQGGPDTQYF. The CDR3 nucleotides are TGTGCCAGCAGTTACGAGGGACAGGGCGGCCCAGATACGCAGTATTTT.

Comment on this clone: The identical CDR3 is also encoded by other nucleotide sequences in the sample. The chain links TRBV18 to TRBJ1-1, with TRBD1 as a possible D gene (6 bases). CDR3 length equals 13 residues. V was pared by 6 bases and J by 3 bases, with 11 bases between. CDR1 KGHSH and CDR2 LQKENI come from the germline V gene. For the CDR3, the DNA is TGTGCCAGCTCTCCGGACAGCTACACTGAAGCTTTCTTT. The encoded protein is CASSPDSYTEAFF. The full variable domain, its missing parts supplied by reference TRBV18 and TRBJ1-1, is NAGVMQNPRHLVRRRGQEARLRCSPMKGHSHVYWYRQLPEEGLKFMVYLQKENIIDESGMPKERFSAEFPKEGPSILRIQQVVRGDSAAYFCASSPDSYTEAFFGQGTRLTVV.

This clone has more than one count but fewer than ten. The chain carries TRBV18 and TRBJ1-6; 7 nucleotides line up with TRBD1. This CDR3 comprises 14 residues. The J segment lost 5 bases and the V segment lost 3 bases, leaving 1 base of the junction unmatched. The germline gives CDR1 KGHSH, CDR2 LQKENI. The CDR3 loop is CASSPGQDNSPLHF. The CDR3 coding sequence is TGTGCCAGCTCACCTGGACAGGATAATTCACCCCTCCACTTT.

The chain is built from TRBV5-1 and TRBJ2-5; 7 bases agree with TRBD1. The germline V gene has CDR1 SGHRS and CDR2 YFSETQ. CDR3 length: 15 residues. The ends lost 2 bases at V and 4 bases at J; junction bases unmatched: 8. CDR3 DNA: TGCGCCAGCAGCTTCCGAACAGGGGCCCGAGAGACCCAGTACTTC. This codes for CASSFRTGARETQYF.